This T cell receptor beta chain is drawn from a study of blood T cell repertoires in COVID-19. Study-level background: Specimens from acute and convalescent COVID-19 originated in the United States, Italy and Spain.

The CDR3 consists of 15 residues. The V gene's germline CDR1 is MNHEY and CDR2 SVGEGT. V lost 2 bases, J lost 7 bases, and 6 bases stayed unmatched. Authors' analysis steps: By means of reference gene primer amplification, nucleated cell counts were estimated. Some clones are missing from TCRdb's copy, which holds only in-frame ones; the method was immunoSEQ multiplex PCR. Clone size and the V and J calls come from that table; the DNA yielded D and trimming. Here the sample spans approximately 350,000 clones, around 92% being singletons. The material sequenced was peripheral blood. The chain uses TRBV6-2 or TRBV6-3 and TRBJ2-2, with 8 bases that match TRBD1. This sequence was found in a man aged 35 to 55 with acute or convalescent COVID-19. CDR3 residues: CASSYRGQGVGELFF. The CDR3 coding sequence is TGTGCCAGCAGTTACAGAGGACAGGGAGTCGGGGAGCTGTTTTTT.